This is a list of T cell receptor beta chains from one sample in a study of siplizumab effects on memory and regulatory T cells. Clones were sequenced by immunoSEQ multiplex PCR, and TCRdb holds only the in-frame ones, with some missing. The profile shows around 100,000 clones, about 93% of them singletons. Sequencing used Tregs sorted from blood. The receptors stem from a human donor in good health. The CDR3 runs from the conserved cysteine through the conserved F or W. D genes are given only for firm matches. Expanded clones get a size class; other rows say once, few or many, or leave the size out.

j_call clone_size v_call d_call cdr3_aa cdr3_nt
TRBJ2-5 - TRBV5-1 TRBD1 CASNNPGQGKETQYF TGCGCCAGCAACAACCCGGGACAGGGGAAAGAGACCCAGTACTTC
TRBJ1-6 - TRBV6-5 TRBD1 CASSYISGGYSPLHF TGTGCCAGCAGTTACATCTCAGGGGGGTATTCACCCCTCCACTTT
TRBJ2-1 - TRBV5-5 TRBD1 CASSWGQEYNEQFF TGTGCCAGCAGCTGGGGACAGGAATACAATGAGCAGTTCTTC
TRBJ1-2 - TRBV11-2 TRBD1 CASSRWTGSGYTF TGTGCCAGCAGCCGCTGGACAGGGAGTGGCTACACCTTC
TRBJ2-7 - TRBV18 TRBD1 CASSSRTGLSYEQYF TGTGCCAGCTCATCCCGGACAGGGCTGTCCTACGAGCAGTACTTC
TRBJ2-1 - TRBV18 - CASSSRPGINEQFF TGTGCCAGCTCCTCCCGGCCAGGGATCAATGAGCAGTTCTTC
TRBJ2-6 - TRBV7-9 - CASSLSSGAGANVLTF TGTGCCAGCAGCTTATCATCGGGGGCTGGGGCCAACGTCCTGACTTTC
TRBJ1-1 - TRBV27 TRBD1 CASSFRTGREAFF TGTGCCAGCAGTTTCAGGACAGGGCGAGAAGCTTTCTTT
TRBJ2-5 - TRBV5-4 - CASSTQRRSTEETQYF TGTGCCAGCAGCACTCAACGCCGGTCGACAGAAGAGACCCAGTACTTC
TRBJ2-1 - TRBV7-3 - CASSIQGGSYNEQFF TGTGCCAGCAGCATACAGGGCGGCTCCTACAATGAGCAGTTCTTC
TRBJ2-1 - TRBV19 - CASSKQVNSYNEQFF TGTGCCAGTAGTAAACAGGTAAACTCCTACAATGAGCAGTTCTTC
TRBJ2-7 - TRBV2 TRBD1 CASIFGTGDYEQYF TGTGCCAGCATATTCGGGACAGGAGACTACGAGCAGTACTTC
TRBJ2-3 - TRBV18 TRBD2 CASSLRVAGATDTQYF TGTGCCAGCTCACTCCGGGTAGCGGGAGCGACAGATACGCAGTATTTT
TRBJ1-1 - TRBV19 - CASTWGRAGTEAFF TGTGCCAGTACCTGGGGACGAGCGGGGACTGAAGCTTTCTTT
TRBJ1-2 - TRBV5-4 - CASSPAAGVGGYTF TGTGCCAGCAGCCCAGCCGCAGGGGTAGGCGGCTACACCTTC
TRBJ2-3 - TRBV5-1 - CASSPSWRDTQYF TGCGCCAGCAGCCCCAGTTGGAGAGATACGCAGTATTTT
TRBJ2-7 - TRBV30 - CAWSRTGNEQYF TGTGCCTGGAGCCGAACAGGGAACGAGCAGTACTTC
TRBJ1-1 - TRBV9 - CASSVDWYKGTTEAFF TGTGCCAGCAGCGTAGATTGGTACAAAGGAACGACTGAAGCTTTCTTT
TRBJ2-4 - TRBV5-1 TRBD2 CASSRLAGVGGLAKNIQYF TGCGCCAGCAGCAGGTTAGCGGGAGTAGGTGGGCTAGCCAAAAACATTCAGTACTTC
TRBJ2-1 - TRBV5-1 TRBD2 CASSLVLAANEQFF TGCGCCAGCAGCTTGGTACTAGCGGCCAATGAGCAGTTCTTC
TRBJ2-1 once TRBV19 TRBD2 CASSIGLAGVEVSEQFF TGTGCCAGTAGTATAGGACTAGCGGGGGTTGAGGTTAGTGAGCAGTTCTTC
TRBJ1-4 - TRBV15 TRBD1 CATSRPGTDNEKLFF TGTGCCACCAGCAGACCCGGGACAGACAATGAAAAACTGTTTTTT
TRBJ1-3 - TRBV2 - CASSPQGFGGNTIYF TGTGCCAGCAGCCCCCAGGGGTTCGGAGGAAACACCATATATTTT
TRBJ2-2 - TRBV5-4 TRBD2 CASSLGLAGGLNTGELFF TGTGCCAGCAGCTTGGGACTAGCGGGGGGACTGAACACCGGGGAGCTGTTTTTT
TRBJ2-5 once TRBV7-7 - CASSGKEGTPQEETQYF TGTGCTAGCAGCGGCAAAGAGGGGACTCCCCAGGAGGAGACCCAGTACTTC
TRBJ2-3 - TRBV10-3 TRBD2 CAISAPRSGLATYSTDTQYF TGTGCCATCAGTGCGCCCCGGTCGGGACTAGCGACGTATAGCACAGATACGCAGTATTTT
TRBJ2-2 - TRBV5-4 - CASSPSRNTGELFF TGTGCCAGCAGCCCTTCCAGGAACACCGGGGAGCTGTTTTTT
TRBJ1-2 - TRBV5-1 - CASSLAGTDYGYTF TGCGCCAGCAGCTTGGCCGGGACTGACTATGGCTACACCTTC